This T cell receptor beta chain stems from a study of T-cell reconstitution after alpha-beta-depleted transplantation in children. The trim removed 1 base at V and 6 bases at J, leaving 9 bases unmatched. The germline V gene has CDR1 DFQATT and CDR2 SNEGSKA (reference sequence). This CDR3 has 15 residues. Unique molecular identifiers were incorporated into the prepared TCRbeta library. TCRdb re-analysed the PCR reads in MiXCR, keeping a single row per CDR3 protein. The sample lists around 490,000 distinct CDR3 sequences, over 9.5% occurring once. This TCR was sampled from a female patient aged 2-9 years who had a stem cell transplant for aplastic anemia, so the T cells may come from the graft donor. This sequence joins TRBV20-1 and TRBJ2-1, with 7 positions matching TRBD2. The source material was PBMCs, mostly from graft donor cells, sampled 180 days after TCRalphabeta/CD19-depleted stem cell transplant. The CDR3 sequence: CSARGLAVGGNEQFF. The CDR3 DNA reads as TGCAGTGCTAGAGGACTAGCAGTTGGAGGCAATGAGCAGTTCTTC.